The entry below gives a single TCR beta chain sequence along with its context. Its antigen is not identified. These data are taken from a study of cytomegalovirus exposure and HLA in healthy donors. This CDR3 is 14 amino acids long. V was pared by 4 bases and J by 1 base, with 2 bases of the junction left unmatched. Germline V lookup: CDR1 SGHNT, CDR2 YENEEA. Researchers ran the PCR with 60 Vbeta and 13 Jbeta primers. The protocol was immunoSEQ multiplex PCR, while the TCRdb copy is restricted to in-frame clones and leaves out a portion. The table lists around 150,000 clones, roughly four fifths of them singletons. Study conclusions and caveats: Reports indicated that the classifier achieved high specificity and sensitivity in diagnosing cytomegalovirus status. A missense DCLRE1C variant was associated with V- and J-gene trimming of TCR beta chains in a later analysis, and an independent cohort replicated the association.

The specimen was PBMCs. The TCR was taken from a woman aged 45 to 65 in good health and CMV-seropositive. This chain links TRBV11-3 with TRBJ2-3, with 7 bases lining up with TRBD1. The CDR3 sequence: CASSWGQRTDTQYF. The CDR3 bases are TGTGCCAGCAGCTGGGGACAGCGCACAGATACGCAGTATTTT. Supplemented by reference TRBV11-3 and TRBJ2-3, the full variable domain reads EAGVVQSPRYKIIEKKQPVAFWCNPISGHNTLYWYLQNLGQGPELLIRYENEEAVDDSQLPKDRFSAERLKGVDSTLKIQPAELGDSAVYLCASSWGQRTDTQYFGPGTRLTVL.